The 31 T cell receptor beta chains given below trace back to one sample, sequenced in a study of regulatory T cells in long-lasting Graves disease. Described time point: newly diagnosed GD, antithyroid drugs for less than 3 months. The TCR library was made from RNA that had been extracted from PBMCs in TRIzol. CDR3-region Arm-PCR and iRepertoire HTBI primers produced the TCR beta libraries. TCRdb re-called the multiplex PCR reads with MiXCR, one entry per CDR3 protein. Here the sample spans 550,000 or so distinct CDR3 sequences, 9.5% to 15% being singletons. The data were also submitted as part of a second study, on T cells in Graves' hyperthyroidism and ophthalmopathy.

The starting material was peripheral blood mononuclear cells (PBMCs), obtained at new diagnosis, from a patient treated with antithyroid drugs. The receptors here all came from a woman under 40 with Graves disease.

This clonotype has just a few counts. The genes are TRBV5-1 and TRBJ2-7, with D perhaps matching TRBD1 (5 bases). This CDR3 has 15 amino acids. Germline CDR1 is SGHRS and CDR2 is YFSETQ. Trimming removed 0 bases at V and 4 bases at J, with 14 bases between. This chain's CDR3 is CASSLGTGLEYEQYF. For the CDR3, the DNA is TGCGCCAGCAGCTTGGGTACAGGTCTAGAGTACGAGCAGTACTTC.

There are a few counts of this clonotype. The chain carries TRBV18 and TRBJ2-1, with TRBD2 matching 12 bases. V shed 1 base, J shed 7 bases, and the junction held 17 bases outside the gene matches. This CDR3 has 20 residues. In germline, CDR1 is KGHSH, CDR2 LQKENI. CDR3 DNA: TGTGCCAGCTCACCACTCGTACTAGCGGGAGGATGGGGGACAACGAATGAGCAGTTCTTC. Translating it yields CASSPLVLAGGWGTTNEQFF.

The rearrangement joins TRBV5-1 to TRBJ1-6; TRBD1 might be the D (5 bases). Germline values: CDR1 SGHRS, CDR2 YFSETQ. The CDR3 covers 13 residues. V lost 5 bases and J 5 bases, leaving 8 bases between the germline ends. The CDR3 protein is CASRGEDNSPLHF. Here the CDR3 DNA reads TGCGCCAGCAGAGGGGAGGATAATTCACCCCTCCACTTT.

This clonotype was detected only a few times. The chain's CDR3 is CASSELGQTQETQYF. CDR3 nucleotide sequence: TGTGCCAGCAGTGAATTAGGGCAGACGCAAGAGACCCAGTACTTC. The genes are TRBV25-1 and TRBJ2-5; D unclear. Trimming stripped 1 base from V and 2 bases from J, with 11 bases between. The CDR3 length is 15 residues. Germline V gene lookup returns CDR1 MGHDK and CDR2 SYGVNS.

This clonotype was detected ten times or more. The V call is TRBV28, the J call TRBJ1-2; D not certain. CDR3 length: 12 residues. CDR1 is MDHEN and CDR2 is SYDVKM in the germline V gene. The V gene lost 6 bases and the J gene lost 4 bases, with 9 bases spanning the gap. CDR3 in amino acids: CASRIPPYGYTF. CDR3 in DNA: TGTGCCAGCAGAATTCCCCCCTATGGCTACACCTTC.

The chain has TRBV10-3 and TRBJ2-7; 9 nucleotides line up with TRBD2. After removal of 6 bases from V and 3 bases from J, the junction contained 12 bases not matched to a gene. Germline V gives CDR1 ENHRY, CDR2 SYGVKD. CDR3 size: 16 residues. CDR3 DNA sequence: TGTGCCATCAGGCCTTGGGGTAGCGGGAGTGACTACGAGCAGTACTTC. Translating it yields CAIRPWGSGSDYEQYF.

This clonotype was seen many times. The rearrangement uses TRBV10-1 and TRBJ2-1; D not certain. Germline V gene data show CDR1 as WNHNN and CDR2 as SYGVQD (reference sequence). V lost 0 bases and J 12 bases, leaving 9 bases between the germline ends. The CDR3 extends over 12 amino acids. DNA of the CDR3: TGCGCCAGCAGTGAGTCTTGGGCTGCGCAGTTCTTC. Residues: CASSESWAAQFF.

This clonotype came up many times. The chain has TRBV3-1 and TRBJ2-2; a possible D gene is TRBD2 (5 bases). CDR1 and CDR2 (germline): LGHDT, YNNKEL (reference sequence). The CDR3 contains 16 residues. The V and J ends lost 0 bases and 5 bases respectively, with 13 bases between them. The CDR3 coding sequence is TGTGCCAGCAGCCAAGAGGGAGCGCGACCGACCGGGGAGCTGTTTTTT. It specifies CASSQEGARPTGELFF.

This clonotype was counted many times. The chain carries TRBV28 and TRBJ2-5; D possibly uses TRBD1 or TRBD2 (5 bases each). The CDR3 runs 12 residues. The germline V gene has CDR1 MDHEN and CDR2 SYDVKM. The V end lost 8 bases, the J end lost 2 bases, and 9 bases lay between the germline ends. The CDR3 is CASGGPQETQYF. CDR3 nucleotide sequence: TGTGCCAGCGGGGGTCCGCAAGAGACCCAGTACTTC.

This clonotype was seen at least ten times. CDR3 in amino acids: CASSGEVTSTDTQYF. In DNA, the CDR3 is TGTGCCAGCAGTGGGGAGGTAACTTCAACAGATACGCAGTATTTT. The V call is TRBV2, the J call TRBJ2-3, with D tentatively TRBD2 (6 bases). The CDR3 sequence is 15 residues long. The V gene's germline CDR1 is SNHLY and CDR2 FYNNEI. Trimming pared 4 bases from V and 3 bases from J, leaving 14 bases between.

This clonotype was seen only a few times. This chain joins TRBV5-1 and TRBJ2-3; 7 nucleotides align to TRBD1. The ends lost 1 base at V and 6 bases at J; junction bases unmatched: 5. Germline V lookup: CDR1 SGHRS, CDR2 YFSETQ. CDR3 length: 14 residues. The CDR3 DNA sequence: TGCGCCAGCAGCTTGAGGGGGCCTTGGGATACGCAGTATTTT. Its protein is CASSLRGPWDTQYF.

This clonotype was counted only a few times. The chain uses TRBV28 and TRBJ2-7; 9 positions match TRBD2. Trimming removed 5 bases from V and 3 bases from J; junction bases left unmatched: 8. CDR3 length: 15 amino acids. Germline loops: CDR1 MDHEN, CDR2 SYDVKM. The CDR3 protein is CASSAPPSGIYEQYF. CDR3 sequence (DNA): TGTGCCAGCAGTGCCCCTCCTAGCGGGATCTACGAGCAGTACTTC.

This clonotype has only a few counts. DNA of the CDR3: TGTGCCAGCAGCACCGATTCCAACACTGAAGCTTTCTTT. Encoded protein: CASSTDSNTEAFF. The chain uses TRBV7-3 and TRBJ1-1; no clear D. Per germline, CDR1 SGHTA and CDR2 FQGTGA. This CDR3 has 13 amino acids. V was cut by 5 bases and J by 2 bases, with 9 bases left in between.

At least ten counts were recorded for this clonotype. The genes are TRBV28 and TRBJ2-7; 8 nucleotides match TRBD2. Trimming cost V 2 bases and J 6 bases; bases outside gene matches: 9. This CDR3 spans 15 amino acids. Germline lookup yields CDR1 MDHEN and CDR2 SYDVKM. The CDR3: CASSLQTSGSGEQYF. In nucleotides, the CDR3 is TGTGCCAGCAGTTTACAAACTAGCGGTTCGGGCGAGCAGTACTTC.

This clonotype appeared many times. The germline gene is not matched at one end of the junction; a read error may be the cause. J is TRBJ2-2 and V is TRBV12-3 or TRBV12-4; D is perhaps TRBD2 (5 bases). CDR3 length: 13 residues. The CDR3, as DNA: TGTGCCAGCAGCTTAGGAGGAACCGGGGAGCTGTTTTTT. The encoded protein is CASSLGGTGELFF.

This clonotype was counted at least ten times. The V gene is TRBV20-1, the J gene TRBJ1-4, with D maybe TRBD1 (5 bases). CDR1 DFQATT and CDR2 SNEGSKA come from the germline V gene (reference sequence). This CDR3 is 14 amino acids long. The V gene lost 5 bases and the J gene lost 6 bases, with 16 bases spanning the gap. CDR3 amino acids: CSAWDDLPDEKLFF. The DNA of the CDR3 is TGCAGTGCTTGGGACGACCTCCCGGATGAAAAACTGTTTTTT.

This clonotype was counted at least ten times. The chain couples TRBV10-3 to TRBJ1-1, with D possibly being TRBD1 (6 bases). Germline V gives CDR1 ENHRY, CDR2 SYGVKD. V gave up 1 base and J gave up 7 bases, with 16 bases separating them. The CDR3 consists of 15 residues. The CDR3 reads CAISELQGGSGEAFF. The CDR3 region has the DNA TGTGCCATCAGTGAGTTACAGGGTGGGTCGGGTGAAGCTTTCTTT.

This clonotype was seen at least ten times. The chain recombines TRBV20-1 with TRBJ2-3, with 11 bases fitting TRBD2. The germline V gene encodes CDR1 DFQATT and CDR2 SNEGSKA (reference sequence). J was trimmed by 2 bases and V by 0 bases; bases with no gene match: 1. CDR3 length: 15 residues. This chain's CDR3 is CSARELAGVTDTQYF. The CDR3, as DNA: TGCAGTGCTAGAGAACTAGCGGGAGTCACAGATACGCAGTATTTT.

This clonotype was picked up many times. The CDR3 DNA reads as TGTGCCAGCAGCTCCCTCGGAGCCCCCGGGGATACGCAGTATTTT. Translated, it gives CASSSLGAPGDTQYF. The rearrangement joins TRBV7-9 to TRBJ2-3; D uncertain. The CDR3 has 15 amino acids. Trimming pared 4 bases from V and 6 bases from J, leaving 17 bases between. Germline lookup yields CDR1 SEHNR and CDR2 FQNEAQ (reference sequence).

The table lists this clonotype with a few counts. The rearrangement links TRBV30 to TRBJ2-1, with D perhaps TRBD1 (6 bases). Germline V CDR1 and CDR2: GTSNPN, SVGIG (reference sequence). The CDR3 runs 13 residues. Trimming shortened V by 3 bases and J by 7 bases, and 13 bases separated the two germline ends. For the CDR3, the DNA is TGTGCCTGGAGCTTGAGGGGGACGAATGAGCAGTTCTTC. It specifies CAWSLRGTNEQFF.

There are many counts of this clonotype. The chain employs TRBV18 and TRBJ2-1; D uncertain. Trimming removed 5 bases at V and 3 bases at J, with 14 bases between. The V gene's germline CDR1 is KGHSH and CDR2 LQKENI. This CDR3 comprises 15 residues. CDR3 coding DNA: TGTGCCAGCTCAAAAAGAGTGGTAGTCTACAATGAGCAGTTCTTC. It is translated as CASSKRVVVYNEQFF.

This clonotype was detected once. This clone may be a read error of a much larger clone one base away. The chain recombines TRBV7-2 with TRBJ2-7; the match to TRBD2 covers 7 bases. The trim removed 5 bases at V and 6 bases at J, leaving 10 bases unmatched. Germline V gives CDR1 SGHTA, CDR2 FQGNSA. This CDR3 has 14 residues. The CDR3 DNA reads TGTGCCAGCAGCCCCACGAGGTCGGGGGGCGAGCAGTACTTC. Amino acids: CASSPTRSGGEQYF. Looking up the rest from reference TRBV7-2 and TRBJ2-7 gives the full variable domain: GAGVSQSPSNKVTEKGKDVELRCDPISGHTALYWYRQSLGQGLEFLIYFQGNSAPDKSGLPSDRFSAERTGGSVSTLTIQRTQQEDSAVYLCASSPTRSGGEQYFGPGTRLTVT.

This clonotype was detected many times. This rearrangement joins TRBV3-1 to TRBJ1-4; D perhaps matches TRBD1 (5 bases). Trimming removed 0 bases from V and 5 bases from J, with 13 bases in between. From germline, CDR1 is LGHDT and CDR2 YNNKEL (reference sequence). There are 16 residues in the CDR3. The CDR3 protein is CASSQDLTGRNEKLFF. The CDR3 DNA is TGTGCCAGCAGCCAAGATCTAACAGGAAGGAATGAAAAACTGTTTTTT.

This clonotype was counted only a few times. Since a much larger clone is just one base distant, this may be a read error. The V and J genes are TRBV9 and TRBJ1-1; D remains unclear. V lost 7 bases, J lost 5 bases, and 18 bases lay in between. CDR3 length: 14 residues. Germline assignment: CDR1 SGDLS and CDR2 YYNGEE. Here the CDR3 reads CASGPRTLGTEAFF. Here the CDR3 DNA reads TGTGCCAGCGGCCCCCGGACTCTGGGGACTGAAGCTTTCTTT.

The table lists this clonotype with many counts. The genes are TRBV28 and TRBJ2-7; 12 nucleotides align to TRBD2. The length of the CDR3 is 18 residues. The junction had 14 bases not matched to a gene; V was cut back by 7 bases and J by 1 base. The germline V gene encodes CDR1 MDHEN and CDR2 SYDVKM. The CDR3 nucleotides read TGTGCCAGCACCCCAACCCTAGCGGGAGGGGGGGGGTCCTACGAGCAGTACTTC. It yields the protein CASTPTLAGGGGSYEQYF.

This clonotype was counted many times. The chain couples TRBV27 to TRBJ2-7, with 7 positions matching TRBD1. The CDR3 sequence is 16 residues long. J gave up 2 bases and V 4 bases, and 11 bases lay outside the gene matches. The germline V gene encodes CDR1 MNHEY and CDR2 SMNVEV (reference sequence). The DNA for the CDR3 is TGTGCCAGCAGTTCCCCATCTTCGGACAGGACCTACGAGCAGTACTTC. This gives the protein CASSSPSSDRTYEQYF.

The V and J genes are TRBV10-3 and TRBJ2-2; 7 bases agree with TRBD2. V was clipped by 6 bases and J by 1 base; unmatched bases: 5. The CDR3 is 15 residues long. From germline, CDR1 is ENHRY and CDR2 SYGVKD. The CDR3 DNA is TGTGCCATCAGCCTCGGGGGGTGGAACACCGGGGAGCTGTTTTTT. It specifies CAISLGGWNTGELFF.

This chain joins TRBV6-2 or TRBV6-3 and TRBJ2-7; the D is unclear. Trimming left V 0 bases short and J 6 bases short, with 6 bases between. The CDR3 length is 12 residues. Germline CDR1 and CDR2: MNHEY and SVGEGT. As DNA, the CDR3 is TGTGCCAGCAGTTACTCGGGTACCGAGCAGTACTTC. Its protein is CASSYSGTEQYF.

This clonotype was seen at least ten times. The rearrangement links TRBV11-2 to TRBJ1-2; TRBD1 is a possible D gene (5 bases). The CDR3 has 14 amino acids. Germline assignment: CDR1 SGHAT and CDR2 FQNNGV. Trimming took 4 bases from V and 8 from J, leaving 17 bases between them. The CDR3 DNA is TGTGCCAGCAGCTCCCATGGGGGGGTTGCGGGCTACACCTTC. As protein: CASSSHGGVAGYTF.

At least ten counts were recorded for this clonotype. The chain has TRBV6-2 or TRBV6-3 and TRBJ2-7; 9 nucleotides match TRBD1. CDR1 MNHEY and CDR2 SVGEGT come from the germline V gene. With V trimmed by 6 bases and J by 2 bases, 5 bases remained unmatched. This CDR3 is built from 14 residues. This CDR3 reads CASRTGQGTYEQYF. In DNA, the CDR3 is TGTGCCAGCAGGACCGGACAGGGGACCTACGAGCAGTACTTC.

This clonotype was picked up many times. V is TRBV27 and J is TRBJ2-3, with D uncertain. Between the trimmed V and J ends, which lost 8 bases and 1 base, there was a span of 13 bases. In germline, CDR1 is MNHEY, CDR2 SMNVEV (reference sequence). This CDR3 contains 14 residues. The DNA for the CDR3 is TGTGCCAGCCGACGCGGCGGACGCACAGATACGCAGTATTTT. Amino acids: CASRRGGRTDTQYF.